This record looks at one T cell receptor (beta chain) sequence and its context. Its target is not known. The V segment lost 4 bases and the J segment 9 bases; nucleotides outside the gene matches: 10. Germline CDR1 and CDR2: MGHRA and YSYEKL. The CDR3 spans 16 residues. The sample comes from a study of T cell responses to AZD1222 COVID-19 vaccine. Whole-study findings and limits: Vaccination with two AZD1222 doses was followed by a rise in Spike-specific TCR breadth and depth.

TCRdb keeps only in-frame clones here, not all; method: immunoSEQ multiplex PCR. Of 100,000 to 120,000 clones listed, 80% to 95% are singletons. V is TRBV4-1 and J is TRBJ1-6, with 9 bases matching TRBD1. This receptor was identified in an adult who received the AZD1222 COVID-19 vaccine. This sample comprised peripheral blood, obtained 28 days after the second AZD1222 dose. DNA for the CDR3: TGCGCCAGCAGCCCAGGGTCGGGACAGGGAATTTCACCCCTCCACTTT. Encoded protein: CASSPGSGQGISPLHF.